Listed below are T cell receptor beta chains from one sample, sequenced in a study of blood T cell repertoires in COVID-19. The protocol was immunoSEQ multiplex PCR, while the TCRdb copy is restricted to in-frame clones and leaves out a portion. The repertoire has more than 25,000 clones, approximately 85% of them found once; the top ten carry around 26%. The sequenced sample consisted of peripheral blood. Source of these receptors: a woman aged 80 or over with COVID-19, enrolled during active disease. CDR3s include the opening cysteine and the closing phenylalanine or tryptophan. The D gene is left open where the match is weak. For some rows the clone size is stated as once, few or many, or as a class when expanded; others skip it.

v_gene	j_gene	abundance	d_gene	len	CDR3aa	CDR3nt
TRBV18	TRBJ1-3	.	TRBD1	16	CASSPIDRGSGNTIYF	TGTGCCAGCTCACCGATCGACAGGGGCTCTGGAAACACCATATATTTT
TRBV12-3/TRBV12-4	TRBJ1-2	.	TRBD1	13	CASSRQGSYGYTF	TGTGCCAGCAGTCGACAGGGCTCGTACGGCTACACCTTC
TRBV6-5	TRBJ2-7	.	TRBD2	14	CASVRAGVPYEQYF	TGTGCCAGCGTTCGGGCGGGGGTTCCCTACGAGCAGTACTTC
TRBV6-1	TRBJ2-1	.	TRBD1	15	CASSEEGQGINEQFF	TGTGCCAGCAGTGAAGAGGGACAGGGAATTAATGAGCAGTTCTTC
TRBV6-5	TRBJ2-7	.	TRBD1	15	CASRGDRGPSYEQYF	TGTGCCAGCAGGGGGGACAGGGGGCCTTCCTACGAGCAGTACTTC
TRBV2	TRBJ2-7	.	TRBD2	18	CASSEAIRLAGASYEQYF	TGTGCCAGCAGTGAAGCTATTCGACTAGCGGGGGCCTCCTACGAGCAGTACTTC
TRBV7-7	TRBJ2-2	.	TRBD2	16	CASSLEGLAFGGELFF	TGTGCCAGCAGCTTAGAGGGACTAGCATTCGGCGGGGAGCTGTTTTTT
TRBV5-5	TRBJ2-5	.	TRBD2	16	CASSLGLAGPQETQYF	TGTGCCAGCAGCTTGGGACTAGCGGGACCGCAAGAGACCCAGTACTTC
TRBV6-5	TRBJ2-2	.	TRBD1	15	CASSSGQKNTGELFF	TGTGCCAGCAGTTCGGGACAGAAAAACACCGGGGAGCTGTTTTTT
TRBV5-1	TRBJ2-3	.	TRBD2	15	CASSLEGGNTDTQYF	TGCGCCAGCAGCTTGGAGGGAGGGAACACAGATACGCAGTATTTT
TRBV6-2/TRBV6-3	TRBJ2-1	once	TRBD1	15	CASSTGGGPYDEQFF	TGTGCCAGCAGTACAGGGGGCGGCCCTTACGATGAGCAGTTCTTC
TRBV6-6	TRBJ1-4	.	.	16	CASSYAPGVAAEKLFF	TGTGCCAGCAGTTACGCCCCAGGGGTGGCGGCTGAAAAACTGTTTTTT
TRBV5-1	TRBJ2-1	.	.	15	CASSFGRGLYNEQFF	TGCGCCAGCAGCTTCGGAAGGGGACTTTACAATGAGCAGTTCTTC
TRBV19	TRBJ2-1	.	.	14	CASSINSIYNEQFF	TGTGCCAGCAGTATAAACTCAATCTACAATGAGCAGTTCTTC
TRBV5-6	TRBJ1-5	few	.	15	CASSPWGQGNQPQHF	TGTGCCAGCAGCCCGTGGGGGCAGGGCAATCAGCCCCAGCATTTT
TRBV5-1	TRBJ2-1	.	.	15	CASRSLQGSYNEQFF	TGCGCCAGCCGAAGTTTGCAGGGTTCCTACAATGAGCAGTTCTTC
TRBV5-1	TRBJ2-3	.	TRBD2	17	CASSLFPSGGVTDTQYF	TGCGCCAGCAGCTTGTTTCCTAGCGGGGGGGTAACAGATACGCAGTATTTT
TRBV2	TRBJ1-2	.	TRBD1	15	CASRLLRQGGKDYTF	TGTGCCAGCAGACTGCTTCGTCAGGGGGGAAAAGACTACACCTTC
TRBV6-1	TRBJ1-6	.	.	14	CASRRQGGDSPLHF	TGTGCCAGCAGAAGGCAGGGTGGGGATTCACCCCTCCACTTT
TRBV6-5	TRBJ1-1	.	.	14	CASSYSRLGPEAFF	TGTGCCAGCAGTTACTCCAGGCTTGGTCCTGAAGCTTTCTTT
TRBV19	TRBJ2-5	.	.	15	CASSIGGGFTETQYF	TGTGCCAGTAGTATAGGGGGCGGATTTACGGAGACCCAGTACTTC
TRBV14	TRBJ1-6	.	.	14	CASSLRTEGSPLHF	TGTGCCAGCAGCCTACGGACAGAGGGTTCACCCCTCCACTTT
TRBV9	TRBJ2-3	.	.	14	CASSRDNPTDTQYF	TGTGCCAGCAGCAGGGACAATCCCACAGATACGCAGTATTTT
TRBV2	TRBJ1-5	.	TRBD1	17	CASSEARGGTVDQPQHF	TGTGCCAGCAGTGAAGCGAGGGGCGGGACAGTCGATCAGCCCCAGCATTTT
TRBV12-3/TRBV12-4	TRBJ2-1	.	.	10	CASSGTEQFF	TGTGCCAGCAGTGGGACAGAGCAGTTCTTC
TRBV19	TRBJ1-5	few	TRBD1	19	CASSIGQGVQYRGNQPQHF	TGTGCCAGTAGTATAGGACAGGGGGTCCAATACAGGGGCAATCAGCCCCAGCATTTT
TRBV7-9	TRBJ1-1	.	.	15	CASSLWGEENTEAFF	TGTGCCAGCAGCTTGTGGGGGGAAGAGAACACTGAAGCTTTCTTT
TRBV30	TRBJ1-1	.	.	15	CAWRNTGKWNTEAFF	TGTGCCTGGAGGAATACAGGGAAATGGAACACTGAAGCTTTCTTT
TRBV4-2	TRBJ2-5	.	TRBD1	16	CASSLSGGRGEETQYF	TGTGCCAGCAGCCTCTCAGGGGGCCGAGGGGAAGAGACCCAGTACTTC
TRBV24-1	TRBJ1-4	once	TRBD1	15	CATHGQGRAWEKLFF	TGTGCCACCCACGGACAGGGGCGCGCCTGGGAAAAACTGTTTTTT
TRBV5-1	TRBJ2-3	.	TRBD2	17	CASSLGQRGTGTDTQYF	TGCGCCAGCAGCTTGGGCCAGCGGGGGACGGGCACAGATACGCAGTATTTT
TRBV7-2	TRBJ1-2	.	TRBD1	13	CASSPGQTYGYTF	TGTGCCAGCAGCCCGGGACAGACCTATGGCTACACCTTC
TRBV6-5	TRBJ1-3	.	TRBD1	14	CASSPGTVGNTIYF	TGTGCCAGCAGTCCCGGGACAGTCGGAAACACCATATATTTT
TRBV6-1	TRBJ1-3	.	TRBD1	15	CASSEATGYGNTIYF	TGTGCCAGCAGTGAAGCGACAGGGTATGGAAACACCATATATTTT
TRBV12-3/TRBV12-4	TRBJ2-7	.	.	13	CASSLNRAYEQYF	TGTGCCAGCAGTTTAAACCGCGCCTACGAGCAGTACTTC
TRBV3-1/TRBV3-2	TRBJ1-1	.	.	13	CASSQDRGTYAFF	TGTGCCAGCAGCCAAGATAGGGGGACCTACGCTTTCTTT
TRBV30	TRBJ1-1	.	.	13	CAWSRTLNTEAFF	TGTGCCTGGAGTCGGACACTGAACACTGAAGCTTTCTTT
TRBV2	TRBJ2-1	.	TRBD1	12	CASGDRPNEQFF	TGTGCCAGCGGGGACAGACCCAATGAGCAGTTCTTC
TRBV5-7	TRBJ2-2	.	TRBD1	15	CASQLRDRWGGELFF	TGTGCCTCCCAGCTAAGGGACAGATGGGGCGGGGAGCTGTTTTTT
TRBV5-1	TRBJ2-5	.	TRBD2	16	CASSFSGLAGTETQYF	TGCGCCAGCAGCTTCTCTGGACTAGCGGGAACAGAGACCCAGTACTTC
TRBV7-2	TRBJ1-5	few	.	14	CASSQATGNQPQHF	TGTGCCAGCAGCCAGGCCACGGGGAATCAGCCCCAGCATTTT
TRBV4-1	TRBJ2-1	.	TRBD1	16	CASSQPGGTLLNEQFF	TGCGCCAGCAGCCAGCCAGGGGGAACGCTGTTGAATGAGCAGTTCTTC